Below, one T cell receptor beta chain is given with its context. Here immunoSEQ multiplex PCR was the method, and the copy in TCRdb shows in-frame clones only, minus some. This table holds 150,000 to 200,000 clones, 92% found once. V was shortened by 8 bases and J by 3 bases, with 22 bases between the two germline ends. The CDR3 has 16 residues. Germline CDR1 reads SNHLY; CDR2 reads FYNNEI. It was second doses at about 4 or about 12 weeks that were pooled. The data were taken from a study of T cell responses to AZD1222 COVID-19 vaccine. The rearrangement uses TRBV2 and TRBJ2-5; a weak D match, TRBD2 (6 bases). This specimen consisted of peripheral blood, obtained 28 days after the second AZD1222 dose. The source is an adult who received the AZD1222 COVID-19 vaccine. The CDR3 coding sequence is TGTGCCAGCTCGGTCGCGGAGGGCAGGCGTAAAGAGACCCAGTACTTC. It is translated as CASSVAEGRRKETQYF.